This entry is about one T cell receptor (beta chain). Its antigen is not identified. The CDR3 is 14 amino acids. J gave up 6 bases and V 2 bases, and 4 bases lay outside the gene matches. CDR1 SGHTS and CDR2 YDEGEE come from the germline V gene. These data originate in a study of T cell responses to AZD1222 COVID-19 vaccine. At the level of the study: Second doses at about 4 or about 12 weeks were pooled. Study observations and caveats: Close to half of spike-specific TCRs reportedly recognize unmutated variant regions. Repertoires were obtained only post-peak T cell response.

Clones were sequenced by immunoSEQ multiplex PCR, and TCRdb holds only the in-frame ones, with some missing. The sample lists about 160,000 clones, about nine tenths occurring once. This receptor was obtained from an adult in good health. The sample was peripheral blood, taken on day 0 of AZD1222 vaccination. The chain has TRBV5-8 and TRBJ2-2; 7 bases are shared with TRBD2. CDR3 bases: TGTGCCAGCAGCTTCTCCAGCGGGGCCGGGGAGCTGTTTTTT. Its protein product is CASSFSSGAGELFF.